This T cell receptor (beta chain) came from a study of cytomegalovirus exposure and HLA in healthy donors. Broader study findings: Three chains tied to CMV proved CMV antigen-specific in vitro. Accounts indicate the classifier identified cytomegalovirus status with strong specificity and sensitivity. Many donors carried some public TCRs, although rarity characterized most TCR sequences. The listing of approximately 160 TCR beta chains classed them as cytomegalovirus-associated.

About this clone: Antigen specificity is unknown.

The V end lost 5 bases, the J end lost 4 bases, and 2 bases lay between the germline ends. Germline CDR1 and CDR2: MNHEY and SVGAGI. CDR3 length: 11 amino acids. The assay was immunoSEQ multiplex PCR, and TCRdb's table has in-frame clones only and misses some. Of over 100,000 clones in the sample, around nine tenths were seen once. This sequence originates from a man younger than 45 in good health and CMV-seronegative. The chain combines TRBV6-5 with TRBJ2-2; D unresolved. Input material: PBMCs. The CDR3 DNA is TGTGCCAGCAGTCGCACCGGGGAGCTGTTTTTT. Residues: CASSRTGELFF.